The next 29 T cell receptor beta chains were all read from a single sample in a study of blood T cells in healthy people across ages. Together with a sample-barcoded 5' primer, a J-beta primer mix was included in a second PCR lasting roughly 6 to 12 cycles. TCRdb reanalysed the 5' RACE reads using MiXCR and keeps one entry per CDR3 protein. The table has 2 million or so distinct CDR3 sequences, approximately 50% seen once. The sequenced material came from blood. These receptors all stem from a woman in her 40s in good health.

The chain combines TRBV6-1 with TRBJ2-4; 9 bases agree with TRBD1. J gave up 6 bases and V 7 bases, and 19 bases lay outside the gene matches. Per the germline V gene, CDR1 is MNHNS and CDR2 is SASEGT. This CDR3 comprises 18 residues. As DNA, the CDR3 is TGTGCCAGCACAGTAGTGGCGGGACAGGGTCAGCGGGGAAACATTCAGTACTTC. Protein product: CASTVVAGQGQRGNIQYF.

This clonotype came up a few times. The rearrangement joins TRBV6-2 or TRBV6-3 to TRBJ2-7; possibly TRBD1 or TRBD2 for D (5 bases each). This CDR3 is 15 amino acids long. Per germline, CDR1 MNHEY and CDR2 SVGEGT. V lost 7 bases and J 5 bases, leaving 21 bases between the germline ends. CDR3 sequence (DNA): TGTGCCAGCATTTCTCCGGGGCTTACTAGGAACGAGCAGTACTTC. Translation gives CASISPGLTRNEQYF.

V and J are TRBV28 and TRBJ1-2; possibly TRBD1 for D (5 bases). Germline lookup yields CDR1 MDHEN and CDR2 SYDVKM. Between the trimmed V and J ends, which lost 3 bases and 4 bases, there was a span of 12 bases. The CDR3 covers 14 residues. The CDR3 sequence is CASSFGGSGYGYTF. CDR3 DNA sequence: TGTGCCAGCAGTTTTGGGGGGAGCGGCTATGGCTACACCTTC.

The CDR3 loop reads CSAPGQGELYGYTF. CDR3 bases: TGCAGTGCTCCAGGACAGGGGGAACTCTATGGCTACACCTTC. This sequence joins TRBV20-1 and TRBJ1-2; 10 positions agree with TRBD1. The trim removed 5 bases at V and 4 bases at J, leaving 7 bases unmatched. The V gene's germline CDR1 is DFQATT and CDR2 SNEGSKA (reference sequence). This CDR3 comprises 14 residues.

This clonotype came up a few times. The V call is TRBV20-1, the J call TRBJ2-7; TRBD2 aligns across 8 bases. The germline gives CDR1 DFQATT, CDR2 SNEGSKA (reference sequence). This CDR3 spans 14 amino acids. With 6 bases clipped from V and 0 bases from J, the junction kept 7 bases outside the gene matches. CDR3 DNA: TGCAGTGCCCCAACTAGCGGAAGCTCCTACGAGCAGTACTTC. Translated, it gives CSAPTSGSSYEQYF.

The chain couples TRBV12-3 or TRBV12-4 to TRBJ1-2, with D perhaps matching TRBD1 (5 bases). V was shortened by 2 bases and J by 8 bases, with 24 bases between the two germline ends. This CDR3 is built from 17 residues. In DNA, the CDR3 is TGTGCCAGCAGTTTATGGGGACCGTCTGTCCCAGGTGGCGGCTACACCTTC. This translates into CASSLWGPSVPGGGYTF.

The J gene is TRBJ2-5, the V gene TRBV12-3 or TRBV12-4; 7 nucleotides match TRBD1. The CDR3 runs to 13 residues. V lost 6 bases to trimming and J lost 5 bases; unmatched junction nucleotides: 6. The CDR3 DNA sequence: TGTGCCAGCAGAGTGACAGGGATGGAGACCCAGTACTTC. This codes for CASRVTGMETQYF.

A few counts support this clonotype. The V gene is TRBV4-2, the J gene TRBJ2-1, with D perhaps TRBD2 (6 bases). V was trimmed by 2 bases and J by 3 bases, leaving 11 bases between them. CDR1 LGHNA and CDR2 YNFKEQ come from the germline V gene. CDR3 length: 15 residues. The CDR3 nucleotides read TGTGCCAGCAGCCAAACTGGGGACTTCTACAATGAGCAGTTCTTC. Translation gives CASSQTGDFYNEQFF.

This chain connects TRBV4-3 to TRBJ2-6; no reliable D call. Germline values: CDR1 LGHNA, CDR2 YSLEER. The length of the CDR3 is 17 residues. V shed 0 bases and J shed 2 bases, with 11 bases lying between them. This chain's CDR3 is CASSQDLVLPGANVLTF. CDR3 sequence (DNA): TGCGCCAGCAGCCAAGACCTCGTCCTCCCTGGGGCCAACGTCCTGACTTTC.

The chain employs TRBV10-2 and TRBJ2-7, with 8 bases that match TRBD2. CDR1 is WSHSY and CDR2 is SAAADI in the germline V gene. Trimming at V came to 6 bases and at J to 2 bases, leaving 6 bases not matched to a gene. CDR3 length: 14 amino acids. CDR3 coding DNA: TGCGCCAGCAGGGCGGGGGGAGGCCCCTACGAGCAGTACTTC. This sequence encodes CASRAGGGPYEQYF.

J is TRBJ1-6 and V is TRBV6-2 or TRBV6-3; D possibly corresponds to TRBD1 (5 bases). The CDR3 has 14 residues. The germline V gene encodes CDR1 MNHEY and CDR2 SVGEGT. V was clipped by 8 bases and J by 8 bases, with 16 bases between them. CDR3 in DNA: TGTGCCAGCCGAGGAAGACAGATAGATTCACCCCTCCACTTT. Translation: CASRGRQIDSPLHF.

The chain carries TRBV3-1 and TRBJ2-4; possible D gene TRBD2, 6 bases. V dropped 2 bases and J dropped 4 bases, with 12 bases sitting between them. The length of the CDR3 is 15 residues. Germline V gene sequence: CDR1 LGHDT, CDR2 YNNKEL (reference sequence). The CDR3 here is CASSQTEGFKNIQYF. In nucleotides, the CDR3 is TGTGCCAGCAGCCAAACGGAGGGCTTTAAAAACATTCAGTACTTC.

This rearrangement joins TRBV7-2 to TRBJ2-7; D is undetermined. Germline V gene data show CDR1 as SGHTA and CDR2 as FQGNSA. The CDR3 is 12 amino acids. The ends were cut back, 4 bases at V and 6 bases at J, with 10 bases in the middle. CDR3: CASSSSQAEQYF. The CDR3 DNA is TGTGCCAGCAGCTCCTCTCAGGCCGAGCAGTACTTC.

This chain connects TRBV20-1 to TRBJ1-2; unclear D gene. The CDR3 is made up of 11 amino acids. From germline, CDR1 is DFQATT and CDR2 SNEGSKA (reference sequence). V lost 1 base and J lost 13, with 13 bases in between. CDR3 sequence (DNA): TGCAGTGCTAGAGGTGCACAGCGGTCCACCTTC. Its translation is CSARGAQRSTF.

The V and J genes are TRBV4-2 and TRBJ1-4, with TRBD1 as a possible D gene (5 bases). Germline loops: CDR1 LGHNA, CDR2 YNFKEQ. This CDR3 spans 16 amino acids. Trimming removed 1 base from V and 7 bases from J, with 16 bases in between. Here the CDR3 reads CASSQGLSGLSEKLFF. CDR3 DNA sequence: TGTGCCAGCAGCCAAGGCTTATCAGGGCTCAGTGAAAAACTGTTTTTT.

CDR3 sequence (DNA): TGCAGCGTTGAAGACAGGACAGGGAGAGACATGAACACTGAAGCTTTCTTT. Translating gives CSVEDRTGRDMNTEAFF. The rearrangement links TRBV29-1 to TRBJ1-1; TRBD1 matches 8 bases. The trim removed 0 bases at V and 0 bases at J, leaving 9 bases unmatched. This CDR3 region has 17 residues. The germline V gene has CDR1 SQVTM and CDR2 ANQGSEA.

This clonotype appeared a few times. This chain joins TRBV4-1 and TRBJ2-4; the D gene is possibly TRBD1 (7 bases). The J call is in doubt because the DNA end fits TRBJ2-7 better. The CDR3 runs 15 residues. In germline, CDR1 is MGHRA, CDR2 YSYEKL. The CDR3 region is CASSLRRAGGYEQYF. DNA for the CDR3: TGCGCCAGCAGCCTAAGGAGGGCAGGGGGCTACGAGCAGTACTTC.

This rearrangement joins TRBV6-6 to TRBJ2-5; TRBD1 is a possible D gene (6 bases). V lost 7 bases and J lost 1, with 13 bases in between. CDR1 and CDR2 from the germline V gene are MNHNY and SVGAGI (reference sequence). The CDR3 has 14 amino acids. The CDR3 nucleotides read TGTGCCAGCACTCTTATGGGGGCCCAAGAGACCCAGTACTTC. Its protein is CASTLMGAQETQYF.

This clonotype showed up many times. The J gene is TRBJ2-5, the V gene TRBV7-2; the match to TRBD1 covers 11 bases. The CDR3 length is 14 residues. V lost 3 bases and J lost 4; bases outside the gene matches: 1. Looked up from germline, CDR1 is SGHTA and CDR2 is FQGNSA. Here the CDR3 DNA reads TGTGCCAGCAGCTTGGACAGGGGGCGAGAGACCCAGTACTTC. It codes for CASSLDRGRETQYF.

For the CDR3, the DNA is TGTGCCAGCAGTGCCCACGGGACTTCAACTAATGAAAAACTGTTTTTT. Translation: CASSAHGTSTNEKLFF. The J gene is TRBJ1-4, the V gene TRBV28, with D perhaps matching TRBD1 (5 bases). The CDR3 length is 16 residues. Germline V CDR1 and CDR2: MDHEN, SYDVKM. V lost 5 bases and J lost 0, with 13 bases in between.

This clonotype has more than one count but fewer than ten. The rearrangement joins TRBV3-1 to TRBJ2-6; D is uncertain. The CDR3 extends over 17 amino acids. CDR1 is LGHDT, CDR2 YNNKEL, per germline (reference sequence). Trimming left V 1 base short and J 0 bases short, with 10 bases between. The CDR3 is CASSQGPESSGANVLTF. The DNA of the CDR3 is TGTGCCAGCAGCCAAGGGCCGGAATCCTCTGGGGCCAACGTCCTGACTTTC.

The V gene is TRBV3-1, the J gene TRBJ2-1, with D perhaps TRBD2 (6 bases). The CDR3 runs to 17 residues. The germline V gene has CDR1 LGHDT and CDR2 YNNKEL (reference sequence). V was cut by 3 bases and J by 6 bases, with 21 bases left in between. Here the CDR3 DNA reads TGTGCCAGCAGCCAGAACCGGGGCGCGGGAACAAGCAATGAGCAGTTCTTC. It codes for CASSQNRGAGTSNEQFF.

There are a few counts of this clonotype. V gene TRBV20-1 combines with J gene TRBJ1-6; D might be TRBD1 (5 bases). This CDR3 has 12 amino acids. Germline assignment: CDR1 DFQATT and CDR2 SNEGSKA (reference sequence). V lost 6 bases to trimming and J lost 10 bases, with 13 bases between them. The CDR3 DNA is TGCAGTGCCGCCGGGGGGATCTCACCCCTCCACTTT. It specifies CSAAGGISPLHF.

This CDR3 reads CASSSGQRTIAISTDTQYF. DNA of the CDR3: TGTGCCAGCAGCTCGGGACAGAGGACTATCGCTATTAGCACAGATACGCAGTATTTT. The genes are TRBV11-2 and TRBJ2-3; tentatively, D is TRBD1 (7 bases). The CDR3 contains 19 residues. Deletions cut 4 bases from V and 0 bases from J, with 23 bases between. The germline V gene encodes CDR1 SGHAT and CDR2 FQNNGV.

CDR3 nucleotide sequence: TGCAGTGCTAGAGATGGGCAGGGGAGTAATCAGCCCCAGCATTTT. The encoded protein is CSARDGQGSNQPQHF. The J gene is TRBJ1-5, the V gene TRBV20-1, with D tentatively TRBD1 (6 bases). Trimming shortened V by 0 bases and J by 4 bases, and 13 bases separated the two germline ends. The germline gives CDR1 DFQATT, CDR2 SNEGSKA (reference sequence). The CDR3 has 15 amino acids.

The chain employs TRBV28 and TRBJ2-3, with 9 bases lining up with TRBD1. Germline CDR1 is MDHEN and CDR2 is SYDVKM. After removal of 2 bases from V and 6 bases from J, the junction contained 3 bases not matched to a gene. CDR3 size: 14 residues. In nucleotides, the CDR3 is TGTGCCAGCAGTTTAATGGGACAGGGTGATACGCAGTATTTT. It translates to CASSLMGQGDTQYF.

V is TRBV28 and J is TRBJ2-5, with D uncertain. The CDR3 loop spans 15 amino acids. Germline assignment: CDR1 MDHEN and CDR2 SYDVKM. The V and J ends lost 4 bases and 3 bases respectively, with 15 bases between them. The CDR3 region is CASSSLSWKKETQYF. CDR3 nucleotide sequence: TGTGCCAGCAGTTCCCTATCGTGGAAAAAAGAGACCCAGTACTTC.

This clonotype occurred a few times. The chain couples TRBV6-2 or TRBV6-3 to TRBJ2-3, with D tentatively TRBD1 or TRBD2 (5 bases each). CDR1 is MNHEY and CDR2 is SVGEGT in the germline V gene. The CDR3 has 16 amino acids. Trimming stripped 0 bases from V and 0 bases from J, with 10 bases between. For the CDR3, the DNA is TGTGCCAGCAGTTACTCGTCCGGGACCAGCACAGATACGCAGTATTTT. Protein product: CASSYSSGTSTDTQYF.

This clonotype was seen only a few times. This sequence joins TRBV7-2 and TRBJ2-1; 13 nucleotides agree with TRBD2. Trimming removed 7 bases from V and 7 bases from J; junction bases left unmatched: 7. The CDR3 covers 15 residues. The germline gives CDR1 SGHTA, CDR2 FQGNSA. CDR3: CASTRGLAGDNEQFF. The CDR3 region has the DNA TGTGCCAGCACCCGAGGACTAGCGGGGGATAATGAGCAGTTCTTC. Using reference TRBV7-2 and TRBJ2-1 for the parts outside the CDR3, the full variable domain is GAGVSQSPSNKVTEKGKDVELRCDPISGHTALYWYRQSLGQGLEFLIYFQGNSAPDKSGLPSDRFSAERTGGSVSTLTIQRTQQEDSAVYLCASTRGLAGDNEQFFGPGTRLTVL.